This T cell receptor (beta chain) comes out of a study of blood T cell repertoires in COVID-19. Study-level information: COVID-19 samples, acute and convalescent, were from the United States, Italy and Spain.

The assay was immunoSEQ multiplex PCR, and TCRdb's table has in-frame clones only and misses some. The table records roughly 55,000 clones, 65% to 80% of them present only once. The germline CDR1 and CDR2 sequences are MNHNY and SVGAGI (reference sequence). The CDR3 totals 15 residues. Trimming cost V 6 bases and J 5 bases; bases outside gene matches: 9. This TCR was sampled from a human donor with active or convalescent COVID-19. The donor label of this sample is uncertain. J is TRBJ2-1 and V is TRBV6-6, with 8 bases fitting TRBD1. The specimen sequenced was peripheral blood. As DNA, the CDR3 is TGTGCCAGCAGAACGGTGACAGGGGTTAACAATGAGCAGTTCTTC. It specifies CASRTVTGVNNEQFF.